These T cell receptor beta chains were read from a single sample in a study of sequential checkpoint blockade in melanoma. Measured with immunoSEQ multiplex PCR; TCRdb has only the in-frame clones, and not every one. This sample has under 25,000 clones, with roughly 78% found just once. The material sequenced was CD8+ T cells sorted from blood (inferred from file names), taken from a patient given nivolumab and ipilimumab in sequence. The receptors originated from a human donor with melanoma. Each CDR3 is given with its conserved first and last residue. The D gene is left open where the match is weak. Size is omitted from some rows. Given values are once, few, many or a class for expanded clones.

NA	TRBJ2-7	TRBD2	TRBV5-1	CASSSEREGASYEQYF	TGCGCCAGCAGCTCCGAGCGGGAGGGGGCCTCCTACGAGCAGTACTTC
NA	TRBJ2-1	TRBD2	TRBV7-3	CASSLTGLAGNEQFF	TGTGCCAGCAGCTTAACTGGACTAGCGGGAAATGAGCAGTTCTTC
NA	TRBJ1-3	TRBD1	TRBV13	CASKGQASGNTIYF	TGTGCCAGCAAGGGACAGGCCTCTGGAAACACCATATATTTT
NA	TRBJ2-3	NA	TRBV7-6	CASSGRTSTDTQYF	TGTGCCAGCAGCGGGAGGACAAGCACAGATACGCAGTATTTT
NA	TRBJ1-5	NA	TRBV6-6	CASSYEETSNQPQHF	TGTGCCAGCAGTTACGAGGAGACTAGCAATCAGCCCCAGCATTTT
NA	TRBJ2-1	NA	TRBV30	CAWSSRGPSLRGEQFF	TGTGCCTGGAGTTCTCGCGGGCCCTCCCTCCGCGGTGAGCAGTTCTTC
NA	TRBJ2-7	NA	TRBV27	CASRKGGSYEQYF	TGTGCCAGCAGAAAAGGGGGCTCCTACGAGCAGTACTTC
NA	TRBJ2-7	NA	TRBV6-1	CASSVGLKSSYEQYF	TGTGCCAGCAGTGTTGGGCTGAAGAGCTCCTACGAGCAGTACTTC
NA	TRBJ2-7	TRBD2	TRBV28	CASRREASYEQYF	TGTGCCAGCAGGCGGGAGGCGTCCTACGAGCAGTACTTC
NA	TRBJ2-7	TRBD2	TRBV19	CASSIGAGDYYEQYF	TGTGCCAGTAGTATAGGAGCGGGAGACTACTACGAGCAGTACTTC
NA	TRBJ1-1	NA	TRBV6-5	CASRLQPLNTEAFF	TGTGCCAGCAGATTACAGCCTCTGAACACTGAAGCTTTCTTT
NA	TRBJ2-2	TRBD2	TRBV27	CASSSSRLAGGAGELFF	TGTGCCAGCAGTTCCTCACGACTAGCGGGAGGGGCTGGGGAGCTGTTTTTT
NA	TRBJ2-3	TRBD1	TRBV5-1	CASSLDRGGTQYF	TGCGCCAGCAGCTTGGACAGGGGTGGTACGCAGTATTTT
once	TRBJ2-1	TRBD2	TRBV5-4	CASSLGAGGYNEQFF	TGTGCCAGCAGCTTAGGAGCGGGAGGGTACAATGAGCAGTTCTTC
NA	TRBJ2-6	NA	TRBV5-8	CASSLGLSYSGANVLTF	TGTGCCAGCAGCTTGGGACTATCCTACTCTGGGGCCAACGTCCTGACTTTC
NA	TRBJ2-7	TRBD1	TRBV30	CAWRFTGGASYEQYF	TGTGCCTGGAGATTCACAGGGGGCGCCTCTTACGAGCAGTACTTC
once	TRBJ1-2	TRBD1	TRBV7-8	CASSLELRGLGNYGYTF	TGTGCCAGCAGCTTAGAACTCAGGGGGCTGGGGAACTATGGCTACACCTTC
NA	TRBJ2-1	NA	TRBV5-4	CASSMADGSYNEQFF	TGTGCCAGCAGCATGGCCGACGGGTCCTACAATGAGCAGTTCTTC
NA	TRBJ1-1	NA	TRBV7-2	CASSPQGLNTEAFF	TGTGCCAGCAGCCCTCAGGGCCTGAACACTGAAGCTTTCTTT
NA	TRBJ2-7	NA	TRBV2	CASRQNYEQYF	TGTGCCAGCCGACAGAACTACGAGCAGTACTTC
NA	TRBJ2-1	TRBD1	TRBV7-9	CASSLTGVSEQFF	TGTGCCAGCAGTCTTACAGGGGTTAGTGAGCAGTTCTTC
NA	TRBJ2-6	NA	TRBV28	CASTWGQLSSGANVLTF	TGTGCCAGCACCTGGGGGCAGCTCAGCTCTGGGGCCAACGTCCTGACTTTC
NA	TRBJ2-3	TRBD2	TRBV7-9	CASSHRLAGLDNADTQYF	TGTGCCAGCAGCCACAGACTAGCGGGACTCGACAACGCAGATACGCAGTATTTT
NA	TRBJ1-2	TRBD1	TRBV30	CAWSTGTGDAF	TGTGCCTGGTCGACTGGGACAGGGGACGCCTTC
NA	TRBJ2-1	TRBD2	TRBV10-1	CASSEASGSPNEQFF	TGCGCCAGCAGTGAGGCTAGCGGGAGTCCCAATGAGCAGTTCTTC
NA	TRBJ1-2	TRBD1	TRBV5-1	CASRAGTGYGYTF	TGCGCCAGCAGGGCCGGGACAGGGTATGGCTACACCTTC
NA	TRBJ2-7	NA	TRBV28	CASSPPGVTRYEQYF	TGTGCCAGCAGCCCTCCAGGGGTCACCCGCTACGAGCAGTACTTC
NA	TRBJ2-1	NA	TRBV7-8	CASSLGQPAYNEQFF	TGTGCCAGCAGCTTAGGACAGCCTGCCTACAATGAGCAGTTCTTC
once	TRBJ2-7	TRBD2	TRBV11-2	CASSWTSGEFYEQYF	TGTGCCAGCAGTTGGACTAGCGGGGAGTTCTACGAGCAGTACTTC
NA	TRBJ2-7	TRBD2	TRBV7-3	CASSLRGGRTSEQYF	TGTGCCAGCAGCTTAAGGGGCGGGAGAACCTCCGAGCAGTACTTC
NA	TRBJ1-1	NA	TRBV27	CASSFAGTKAFF	TGTGCCAGCAGTTTCGCCGGGACAAAAGCTTTCTTT
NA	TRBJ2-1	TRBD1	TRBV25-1	CASSVQQGLNEQFF	TGTGCCAGCAGTGTTCAACAGGGGCTGAATGAGCAGTTCTTC
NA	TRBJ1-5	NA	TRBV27	CASSAGDGPQHF	TGTGCCAGCAGTGCAGGCGACGGGCCCCAGCATTTT
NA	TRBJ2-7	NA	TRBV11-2	CASRQAGSSSYEQYF	TGTGCCAGCAGACAAGCCGGGTCGAGCTCCTACGAGCAGTACTTC
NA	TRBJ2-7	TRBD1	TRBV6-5	CASSYSAGQGVNEQYF	TGTGCCAGCAGTTACTCCGCGGGACAGGGGGTAAACGAGCAGTACTTC
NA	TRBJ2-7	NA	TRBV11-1	CASSHRLGGYEQYF	TGTGCCAGCAGCCACAGACTAGGAGGCTACGAGCAGTACTTC
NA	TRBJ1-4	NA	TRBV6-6	CASSYSYSKQEKLFF	TGTGCCAGCAGTTACTCGTACTCAAAGCAAGAAAAACTGTTTTTT
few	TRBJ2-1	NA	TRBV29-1	CSVNPSQLGKNEQFF	TGCAGCGTTAATCCATCACAGTTAGGAAAGAATGAGCAGTTCTTC
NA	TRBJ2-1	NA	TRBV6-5	CASSSRGGQGNEQFF	TGTGCCAGCAGTTCCCGGGGGGGACAGGGCAATGAGCAGTTCTTC
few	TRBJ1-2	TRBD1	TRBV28	CASSLFEPRQGESDYGYTF	TGTGCCAGCAGTTTATTTGAGCCCCGACAGGGGGAATCGGACTATGGCTACACCTTC
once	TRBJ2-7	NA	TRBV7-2	CASSLQGYYEQYF	TGTGCCAGCAGCTTACAGGGGTACTACGAGCAGTACTTC
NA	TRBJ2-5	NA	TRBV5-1	CASSFIIGEETQYF	TGCGCCAGCAGCTTTATAATAGGGGAAGAGACCCAGTACTTC